Below, 32 T cell receptor beta chains from the same sample are listed, as sequenced in a study of T cell responses to AZD1222 COVID-19 vaccine. TCRdb keeps only in-frame clones here, not all; method: immunoSEQ multiplex PCR. The sample carries 150,000 or so clones, 80% to 90% recorded once. The sequencing here drew on peripheral blood, taken on day 0 of AZD1222 vaccination. The source is an adult in good health.

This clone has only a few counts. The J gene is TRBJ2-1, the V gene TRBV9; D is undetermined. This CDR3 spans 11 amino acids. In germline, CDR1 is SGDLS, CDR2 YYNGEE. Trimming removed 0 bases from V and 8 bases from J, with 3 bases in between. CDR3 nucleotide sequence: TGTGCCAGCAGCGTAGAAGATGAGCAGTTCTTC. This sequence encodes CASSVEDEQFF.

The chain carries TRBV5-5 and TRBJ1-1; D might be TRBD1 (5 bases). The germline gives CDR1 SGHKS, CDR2 YYEKEE (reference sequence). V was trimmed by 2 bases and J by 3 bases, leaving 11 bases between them. The length of the CDR3 is 14 residues. The CDR3 coding sequence is TGTGCCAGCAGCTTTCAGGGATCTTACACTGAAGCTTTCTTT. It is translated as CASSFQGSYTEAFF.

The chain carries TRBV5-1 and TRBJ2-5, with 11 bases aligning to TRBD2. After removal of 2 bases from V and 2 bases from J, the junction contained 2 bases not matched to a gene. The V gene's germline CDR1 is SGHRS and CDR2 YFSETQ. The CDR3 sequence is 15 residues long. The CDR3 region is CASSLTSGSQETQYF. As DNA, the CDR3 is TGCGCCAGCAGCTTAACTAGCGGGAGTCAAGAGACCCAGTACTTC.

V gene TRBV18 combines with J gene TRBJ1-1, with no clear D. The CDR3 has 16 residues. Germline lookup yields CDR1 KGHSH and CDR2 LQKENI. V lost 3 bases, J lost 6 bases, and 20 bases lay in between. CDR3: CASSPLGSGAAPEAFF. The CDR3 nucleotides are TGTGCCAGCTCACCCCTCGGAAGCGGTGCTGCGCCTGAAGCTTTCTTT.

This clone occurred once. V usage is TRBV4-2 and J usage is TRBJ1-2; D perhaps matches TRBD1 (5 bases). The germline V gene has CDR1 LGHNA and CDR2 YNFKEQ. V dropped 2 bases and J dropped 5 bases, with 18 bases sitting between them. The CDR3 runs 16 residues. CDR3 amino acids: CASSQSILGATYGYTF. The CDR3, as DNA: TGTGCCAGCAGCCAATCTATACTCGGGGCGACTTATGGCTACACCTTC.

The rearrangement joins TRBV10-3 to TRBJ2-3, with TRBD1 identical over 7 bases. Per germline, CDR1 ENHRY and CDR2 SYGVKD. CDR3 length: 22 amino acids. Trimming cost V 0 bases and J 4 bases; bases outside gene matches: 25. The CDR3 region is CAISESEYRGPPTSILADTQYF. Written as DNA, the CDR3 is TGTGCCATCAGTGAGTCCGAATACAGGGGCCCGCCAACTAGTATCTTAGCAGATACGCAGTATTTT.

This chain connects TRBV7-2 to TRBJ2-1, with 8 bases identical to TRBD2. The length of the CDR3 is 15 residues. V gave up 5 bases and J gave up 4 bases; unmatched junction bases: 7. In germline, CDR1 is SGHTA, CDR2 FQGNSA. In DNA, the CDR3 is TGTGCCAGCAGCCGTAACGCGGGGGGATACAATGAGCAGTTCTTC. Amino acids: CASSRNAGGYNEQFF.

The rearrangement uses TRBV2 and TRBJ1-1, with D possibly being TRBD1 (6 bases). The germline V and J ends were trimmed by 6 bases and 6 bases, with 14 bases remaining between them. The V gene's germline CDR1 is SNHLY and CDR2 FYNNEI. CDR3 length: 13 residues. CDR3 amino acids: CASSRKTGPEAFF. The DNA of the CDR3 is TGTGCCAGCAGCCGAAAGACAGGACCTGAAGCTTTCTTT.

This sequence joins TRBV5-1 and TRBJ2-3; unclear D gene. The CDR3 length is 14 residues. Germline V gene lookup returns CDR1 SGHRS and CDR2 YFSETQ. V was clipped by 4 bases and J by 4 bases, with 13 bases between them. CDR3 region: CASSPLRGADTQYF. Here the CDR3 DNA reads TGCGCCAGCAGCCCTCTACGAGGTGCAGATACGCAGTATTTT.

The chain couples TRBV6-5 to TRBJ1-5; 7 nucleotides line up with TRBD1. The CDR3 sequence is 14 residues long. V was pared by 6 bases and J by 9 bases, with 11 bases of the junction left unmatched. The V gene's germline CDR1 is MNHEY and CDR2 SVGAGI. The CDR3 DNA reads as TGTGCCAGCAGAGCCGGGGACAGTATAATGCCCCAGCATTTT. Translation: CASRAGDSIMPQHF.

The chain employs TRBV11-2 and TRBJ2-1, with 15 bases lining up with TRBD2. Trimming took 6 bases from V and 6 from J; bases not matched to a gene: 6. This CDR3 region has 16 residues. Germline V gene lookup returns CDR1 SGHAT and CDR2 FQNNGV. As DNA, the CDR3 is TGTGCCAGCAGTTCGGGACTAGCGGGAGGAGGCAATGAGCAGTTCTTC. As protein: CASSSGLAGGGNEQFF. Looking up the rest from reference TRBV11-2 and TRBJ2-1 gives the full variable domain: EAGVAQSPRYKIIEKRQSVAFWCNPISGHATLYWYQQILGQGPKLLIQFQNNGVVDDSQLPKDRFSAERLKGVDSTLKIQPAKLEDSAVYLCASSSGLAGGGNEQFFGPGTRLTVL.

This chain uses TRBV5-1 with TRBJ2-1; D is perhaps TRBD2 (6 bases). CDR3 length: 14 residues. V dropped 1 base and J dropped 2 bases, with 7 bases sitting between them. CDR1 and CDR2 from the germline V gene are SGHRS and YFSETQ. CDR3 loop: CASSLRTTYNEQFF. In nucleotides, the CDR3 is TGCGCCAGCAGCTTGAGGACTACCTACAATGAGCAGTTCTTC.

V usage is TRBV11-2 and J usage is TRBJ1-2, with 10 bases fitting TRBD1. The CDR3 runs 13 residues. The germline V gene encodes CDR1 SGHAT and CDR2 FQNNGV. J lost 5 bases, V lost 10 bases, and 7 bases had no gene match. CDR3 DNA sequence: TGTGCCACGAGGGGGACAGGGGAGTATGGCTACACCTTC. The encoded protein is CATRGTGEYGYTF.

The V call is TRBV19, the J call TRBJ2-1; 7 bases align to TRBD1. Per the germline V gene, CDR1 is LNHDA and CDR2 is SQIVND (reference sequence). The CDR3 extends over 14 amino acids. V was clipped by 6 bases and J by 0 bases; unmatched bases: 2. The CDR3 region has the DNA TGTGCCAGTAGGGACAGGAGCTCCTACAATGAGCAGTTCTTC. Translated: CASRDRSSYNEQFF. The full variable domain, in which reference TRBV19 and TRBJ2-1 provide the parts outside the CDR3, is DGGITQSPKYLFRKEGQNVTLSCEQNLNHDAMYWYRQDPGQGLRLIYYSQIVNDFQKGDIAEGYSVSREKKESFPLTVTSAQKNPTAFYLCASRDRSSYNEQFFGPGTRLTVL.

The chain uses TRBV28 and TRBJ2-2; D perhaps matches TRBD2 (5 bases). Looked up from germline, CDR1 is MDHEN and CDR2 is SYDVKM. Trimming stripped 10 bases from V and 5 bases from J, with 14 bases between. The CDR3 sequence is 13 residues long. The CDR3 sequence: CATFIRGTGELFF. In nucleotides, the CDR3 is TGTGCCACCTTTATCCGGGGTACCGGGGAGCTGTTTTTT.

The chain recombines TRBV14 with TRBJ1-1; no firm D call. Trimming stripped 2 bases from V and 2 bases from J, with 6 bases between. Germline CDR1 and CDR2: SGHDN and FVKESK. The CDR3 totals 13 residues. CDR3 region: CASSQYRNTEAFF. The CDR3 region has the DNA TGTGCCAGCAGCCAATATCGCAACACTGAAGCTTTCTTT.

The V and J genes are TRBV4-3 and TRBJ1-1; D unclear. The CDR3 has 14 amino acids. V was shortened by 4 bases and J by 1 base, with 10 bases between the two germline ends. Per germline, CDR1 LGHNA and CDR2 YSLEER. CDR3 DNA sequence: TGCGCCAGCAGCCGCCGTGAAGGGAACACTGAAGCTTTCTTT. Its translation: CASSRREGNTEAFF.

V gene TRBV6-2 or TRBV6-3 combines with J gene TRBJ2-5, with D possibly being TRBD1 (5 bases). V dropped 4 bases and J dropped 9 bases, with 15 bases sitting between them. The germline gives CDR1 MNHEY, CDR2 SVGEGT. The CDR3 runs to 13 residues. The CDR3 loop reads CASSFAGVRAQYF. The CDR3 coding sequence is TGTGCCAGCAGTTTCGCCGGCGTCAGGGCCCAGTACTTC.

This sequence joins TRBV24-1 and TRBJ2-5; D may be TRBD2 (6 bases). CDR3 length: 13 amino acids. Trimming removed 4 bases at V and 13 bases at J, with 18 bases between. Germline V CDR1 and CDR2: KGHDR, SFDVKD. CDR3 sequence (DNA): TGTGCCACCAGTGACCCCTACCGGGACTTACGGTACTTC. It codes for CATSDPYRDLRYF.

The V and J genes are TRBV5-1 and TRBJ1-3, with D possibly matching TRBD1 (6 bases). Trimming removed 0 bases from V and 0 bases from J, with 10 bases in between. Germline CDR1 SGHRS, CDR2 YFSETQ. The CDR3 consists of 16 residues. The CDR3 region is CASSLAGTYSGNTIYF. The DNA for the CDR3 is TGCGCCAGCAGCTTGGCCGGGACATACTCTGGAAACACCATATATTTT. Filled out from reference TRBV5-1 and TRBJ1-3, the complete variable domain reads KAGVTQTPRYLIKTRGQQVTLSCSPISGHRSVSWYQQTPGQGLQFLFEYFSETQRNKGNFPGRFSGRQFSNSRSEMNVSTLELGDSALYLCASSLAGTYSGNTIYFGEGSWLTVV.

V usage is TRBV6-5 and J usage is TRBJ1-1; 7 bases line up with TRBD1. The trim removed 7 bases at V and 1 base at J, leaving 9 bases unmatched. Germline V gene data show CDR1 as MNHEY and CDR2 as SVGAGI. The CDR3 loop spans 15 amino acids. This chain's CDR3 is CASTQGGTQNTEAFF. The CDR3 coding sequence is TGTGCCAGCACCCAGGGGGGTACCCAGAACACTGAAGCTTTCTTT.

In its sample, this clone was seen once. The V call is TRBV5-1, the J call TRBJ2-2; a possible D gene is TRBD1 (6 bases). Between the trimmed V and J ends, which lost 4 bases and 7 bases, there was a span of 20 bases. This CDR3 spans 16 amino acids. Germline-derived CDR1 and CDR2 are SGHRS and YFSETQ. The CDR3, as DNA: TGCGCCAGCAGCCTGCTCGCCGGGCAACAGGGCGGGGAGCTGTTTTTT. Amino acid sequence: CASSLLAGQQGGELFF.

V gene TRBV12-3 or TRBV12-4 combines with J gene TRBJ1-3, with a possible D match to TRBD1 (6 bases). V lost 3 bases, J lost 14 bases, and 11 bases lay in between. The CDR3 is 11 residues long. CDR3 sequence: CASSFMDSVYF. The CDR3, as DNA: TGTGCCAGCAGTTTTATGGACAGCGTATATTTT.

The chain couples TRBV3-1 (or the pseudogene TRBV3-2) to TRBJ2-7; 9 nucleotides align to TRBD2. The CDR3 extends over 16 amino acids. J gave up 5 bases and V 1 base, and 9 bases lay outside the gene matches. Germline assignment: CDR1 LGHDT and CDR2 YNNKEL (reference sequence). The DNA of the CDR3 is TGTGCCAGCAGCCAAGCCGGGCGGGGGGGCCAGAACGAGCAGTACTTC. Its translation is CASSQAGRGGQNEQYF.

The chain is built from TRBV4-3 and TRBJ1-1; D remains unclear. CDR1 LGHNA and CDR2 YSLEER come from the germline V gene. This CDR3 comprises 15 residues. V gave up 0 bases and J gave up 1 base, with 9 bases separating them. The CDR3 protein is CASSQDLAENTEAFF. The CDR3 DNA reads TGCGCCAGCAGCCAAGATCTTGCAGAGAACACTGAAGCTTTCTTT.

The J gene is TRBJ1-4, the V gene TRBV5-1, with D possibly matching TRBD1 (5 bases). The CDR3 extends over 13 amino acids. The germline V and J ends were trimmed by 4 bases and 8 bases, with 12 bases remaining between them. The V gene's germline CDR1 is SGHRS and CDR2 YFSETQ. The CDR3, as DNA: TGCGCCAGCAGCACGGGACCAGAGGAAAAACTGTTTTTT. This gives the protein CASSTGPEEKLFF.

V gene TRBV28 combines with J gene TRBJ2-6; 7 bases line up with TRBD2. CDR3 length: 17 amino acids. After removal of 2 bases from V and 2 bases from J, the junction contained 6 bases not matched to a gene. CDR1 and CDR2 from the germline V gene are MDHEN and SYDVKM. The CDR3 is CASSLRMGGAGANVLTF. CDR3 nucleotides: TGTGCCAGCAGTTTACGAATGGGAGGGGCTGGGGCCAACGTCCTGACTTTC.

The chain is built from TRBV2 and TRBJ1-1; D unresolved. This CDR3 has 11 residues. CDR1 is SNHLY and CDR2 is FYNNEI in the germline V gene. Trimming took off 0 bases at V and 10 bases at J, with 6 bases between the two ends. The CDR3 region is CASSEARAAFF. The CDR3 DNA reads TGTGCCAGCAGTGAAGCGCGGGCAGCTTTCTTT. The full variable domain, in which reference TRBV2 and TRBJ1-1 provide the parts outside the CDR3, is EPEVTQTPSHQVTQMGQEVILRCVPISNHLYFYWYRQILGQKVEFLVSFYNNEISEKSEIFDDQFSVERPDGSNFTLKIRSTKLEDSAMYFCASSEARAAFFGQGTRLTVV.

The chain has TRBV10-3 and TRBJ1-2; possibly TRBD1 for D (5 bases). Germline V gene data show CDR1 as ENHRY and CDR2 as SYGVKD. The CDR3 sequence is 15 residues long. Trimming removed 3 bases from V and 0 bases from J, with 11 bases in between. CDR3 region: CAISDWGVTNYGYTF. CDR3 nucleotide sequence: TGTGCCATCAGTGATTGGGGGGTGACTAACTATGGCTACACCTTC.

The rearrangement links TRBV5-4 to TRBJ1-3; TRBD1 is a possible D gene (5 bases). Trimming stripped 0 bases from V and 4 bases from J, with 14 bases between. Germline-derived CDR1 and CDR2 are SGHNT and YYREEE (reference sequence). There are 16 residues in the CDR3. This CDR3 is CASSLAWGIGGNTIYF. CDR3 sequence (DNA): TGTGCCAGCAGCTTGGCCTGGGGGATCGGGGGAAACACCATATATTTT.

The J gene is TRBJ1-6, the V gene TRBV6-1; no clear D gene. Trimming cost V 2 bases and J 9 bases, with 8 bases left between them. The CDR3 loop spans 13 amino acids. Germline values: CDR1 MNHNS, CDR2 SASEGT. The CDR3 region is CASSEPSRSPLHF. CDR3 nucleotide sequence: TGTGCCAGCAGTGAACCAAGTCGTTCACCCCTCCACTTT.

The rearrangement uses TRBV5-6 and TRBJ2-3; no definite D call. The germline V gene has CDR1 SGHDT and CDR2 YYEEEE. The CDR3 consists of 13 residues. The V end was cut by 4 bases, the J end by 6 bases, with 12 bases between. The CDR3 here is CASSRRHTDTQYF. CDR3 DNA sequence: TGTGCCAGCAGCCGCCGACATACGGATACGCAGTATTTT.